These 19 T cell receptor beta chains originate from one sample sequenced in a study of CD4 T cell repertoires in COVID-19. Sequencing was performed with immunoSEQ multiplex PCR; in TCRdb, only in-frame clones are kept and a portion is missing. This table holds 20,000 to 25,000 clones, roughly 87% found once. Sequencing was done directly on freshly isolated, uncultured memory T cells. The starting material was central memory CD4+ T cells from blood, obtained before the COVID-19 pandemic. Receptor source: a human donor who had COVID-19.

The chain employs TRBV19 and TRBJ2-7, with a weak D call TRBD1 (5 bases). Trimming pared 4 bases from V and 2 bases from J, leaving 12 bases between. The CDR3 is made up of 14 amino acids. Germline V gives CDR1 LNHDA, CDR2 SQIVND (reference sequence). DNA for the CDR3: TGTGCCAGTAGTACCCCAGGGTCGGCCTACGAGCAGTACTTC. It specifies CASSTPGSAYEQYF.

This chain uses TRBV2 with TRBJ1-6; the match to TRBD1 covers 8 bases. J gave up 10 bases and V 5 bases, and 13 bases lay outside the gene matches. Germline assignment: CDR1 SNHLY and CDR2 FYNNEI. This CDR3 comprises 16 residues. CDR3 protein: CASSTDLNRGGSPLHF. CDR3 sequence (DNA): TGTGCCAGCAGTACCGACTTAAACAGGGGGGGATCACCCCTCCACTTT.

The rearrangement joins TRBV5-5 to TRBJ2-2; D remains unclear. The germline CDR1 and CDR2 sequences are SGHKS and YYEKEE (reference sequence). CDR3 length equals 14 residues. Between the trimmed V and J ends, which lost 3 bases and 1 base, there was a span of 7 bases. For the CDR3, the DNA is TGTGCCAGCAGCTATAGAGGGAACACCGGGGAGCTGTTTTTT. Its translation is CASSYRGNTGELFF. The complete variable domain, with remaining parts taken from reference TRBV5-5 and TRBJ2-2, reads DAGVTQSPTHLIKTRGQQVTLRCSPISGHKSVSWYQQVLGQGPQFIFQYYEKEERGRGNFPDRFSARQFPNYSSELNVNALLLGDSALYLCASSYRGNTGELFFGEGSRLTVL.

The count of this clone is one. The genes are TRBV28 and TRBJ1-1; no clear D. This CDR3 is 13 amino acids long. V shed 4 bases and J shed 0 bases, with 6 bases lying between them. The V gene's germline CDR1 is MDHEN and CDR2 SYDVKM. CDR3 sequence: CASSSSVNTEAFF. In DNA, the CDR3 is TGTGCCAGCAGTTCCAGTGTGAACACTGAAGCTTTCTTT.

The chain couples TRBV10-3 to TRBJ1-2, with 9 bases lining up with TRBD1. CDR3 size: 17 residues. The V and J ends lost 8 bases and 2 bases, in that order; junction bases with no gene match: 15. Looked up from germline, CDR1 is ENHRY and CDR2 is SYGVKD. In DNA form, the CDR3 reads TGTGCCATCGGAAGTCCGGGACAGGGCTTGAACAACTATGGCTACACCTTC. This codes for CAIGSPGQGLNNYGYTF.

This clone was seen just once. The chain employs TRBV11-3 and TRBJ2-1; 10 bases are shared with TRBD2. V gave up 0 bases and J gave up 5 bases; unmatched junction bases: 10. The V gene's germline CDR1 is SGHNT and CDR2 YENEEA. The CDR3 length is 18 residues. In DNA form, the CDR3 reads TGTGCCAGCAGCTTAGATAGTTTTAGGCTAGCGGGGGACAATGAGCAGTTCTTC. Residues: CASSLDSFRLAGDNEQFF.

The gene calls are TRBV4-2 and TRBJ1-4; D may be TRBD1 (6 bases). CDR1 and CDR2 (germline): LGHNA, YNFKEQ. Trimming removed 0 bases from V and 7 bases from J, with 15 bases in between. This CDR3 is built from 16 residues. The CDR3 DNA follows: TGTGCCAGCAGCCAAGATCCCGGGGGCGGGAGTGAAAAACTGTTTTTT. Its translation: CASSQDPGGGSEKLFF.

The chain links TRBV19 to TRBJ1-4; TRBD1 matches at 7 bases. V shed 4 bases, J shed 0 bases, and the junction held 5 bases outside the gene matches. The CDR3 contains 16 residues. CDR1 is LNHDA and CDR2 is SQIVND in the germline V gene (reference sequence). The CDR3 loop is CASSTGTAATNEKLFF. In DNA form, the CDR3 reads TGTGCCAGTAGTACGGGGACAGCCGCAACTAATGAAAAACTGTTTTTT.

This chain uses TRBV6-7 with TRBJ2-5, with 9 bases matching TRBD2. TRBV6-7 is an ORF, and what it does is uncertain. The V gene end was trimmed by 0 bases and the J gene end by 5 bases; junction bases not matched to a gene: 7. CDR3 length: 16 residues. The CDR3: CASSYSGGRAQETQYF. The CDR3 DNA reads TGTGCCAGCAGTTACTCTGGCGGGAGGGCCCAGGAGACCCAGTACTTC.

The V call is TRBV6-5, the J call TRBJ1-5; no clear D. CDR1 and CDR2 from the germline V gene are MNHEY and SVGAGI. Between the trimmed V and J ends, which lost 5 bases and 0 bases, there was a span of 11 bases. This CDR3 spans 15 amino acids. The CDR3 spells CASSAFGNSNQPQHF. In DNA form, the CDR3 reads TGTGCCAGCAGTGCCTTCGGGAATAGCAATCAGCCCCAGCATTTT.

The chain joins TRBV19 to TRBJ2-5; tentatively, D is TRBD2 (7 bases). CDR1 and CDR2 (germline): LNHDA, SQIVND (reference sequence). V dropped 3 bases and J dropped 4 bases, with 12 bases sitting between them. There are 14 residues in the CDR3. CDR3 protein: CASSIPGGPETQYF. In nucleotides, the CDR3 is TGTGCCAGTAGTATCCCCGGGGGGCCAGAGACCCAGTACTTC.

The CDR3 DNA reads TGTGCCAGCAGTCAGGGGAACACTGAAGCTTTCTTT. Amino acid sequence: CASSQGNTEAFF. The rearrangement uses TRBV6-6 and TRBJ1-1; possibly TRBD1 for D (5 bases). The ends were cut back, 5 bases at V and 1 base at J, with 5 bases in the middle. Germline-derived CDR1 and CDR2 are MNHNY and SVGAGI (reference sequence). The CDR3 consists of 12 residues.

The rearrangement links TRBV5-4 to TRBJ2-3; 13 bases match TRBD2. Germline CDR1 and CDR2: SGHNT and YYREEE (reference sequence). V trimming: 5 bases; J trimming: 0 bases; junction bases outside the gene matches: 3. The CDR3 sequence is 16 residues long. The CDR3 DNA is TGTGCCAGCAGTCCGGGACTAGCGGGGAGCACAGATACGCAGTATTTT. It encodes CASSPGLAGSTDTQYF.

The chain is built from TRBV27 and TRBJ2-3; 8 bases are a match to TRBD2. The CDR3 spans 12 residues. Trimming cost V 7 bases and J 6 bases; bases outside gene matches: 3. Germline V lookup: CDR1 MNHEY, CDR2 SMNVEV (reference sequence). CDR3 sequence reads: CASKASGDTQYF. In DNA form, the CDR3 reads TGTGCCAGCAAGGCTAGCGGGGATACGCAGTATTTT.

CDR3 bases: TGTGCCAGCAGCGCGGGACAGTACAATGAGCAGTTCTTC. Its protein is CASSAGQYNEQFF. The V gene is TRBV7-9, the J gene TRBJ2-1; a weak D match, TRBD1 (7 bases). The CDR3 sequence is 13 residues long. V was clipped by 5 bases and J by 4 bases, with 9 bases between them. CDR1 SEHNR and CDR2 FQNEAQ come from the germline V gene (reference sequence).

By sample fraction, this clone is medium-sized (0.01 to 0.1%). The chain has TRBV6-1 and TRBJ1-1; 8 nucleotides agree with TRBD1. V trimming: 1 base; J trimming: 1 base; junction bases outside the gene matches: 5. There are 16 residues in the CDR3. Germline V lookup: CDR1 MNHNS, CDR2 SASEGT. Here the CDR3 reads CASSEVRGRGNTEAFF. DNA for the CDR3: TGTGCCAGCAGTGAAGTCAGGGGGCGAGGGAACACTGAAGCTTTCTTT.

The V call is TRBV6-4, the J call TRBJ2-1; 13 bases map to TRBD2. The junction had 7 bases not matched to a gene; V was cut back by 6 bases and J by 2 bases. Germline lookup yields CDR1 MRHNA and CDR2 SNTAGT. CDR3 size: 17 residues. The CDR3 loop reads CASSRTSGRGTYNEQFF. Written as DNA, the CDR3 is TGTGCCAGCAGCAGGACTAGCGGGAGAGGGACCTACAATGAGCAGTTCTTC.

This clone was detected only once. V and J are TRBV10-3 and TRBJ2-7; 10 positions agree with TRBD1. Germline V lookup: CDR1 ENHRY, CDR2 SYGVKD. The CDR3 has 15 residues. V trimming: 6 bases; J trimming: 4 bases; junction bases outside the gene matches: 9. CDR3 loop: CAIRAPGQGIYEQYF. CDR3 bases: TGTGCCATCAGGGCCCCGGGACAGGGGATTTACGAGCAGTACTTC.

V gene TRBV5-4 combines with J gene TRBJ2-7; 8 nucleotides agree with TRBD2. The CDR3 has 15 residues. After removal of 1 base from V and 3 bases from J, the junction contained 6 bases not matched to a gene. The germline V gene encodes CDR1 SGHNT and CDR2 YYREEE (reference sequence). CDR3 DNA: TGTGCCAGCAGCTTGCGTAGCGGGAAGGGCTACGAGCAGTACTTC. Translating gives CASSLRSGKGYEQYF. Supplemented by reference TRBV5-4 and TRBJ2-7, the full variable domain reads ETGVTQSPTHLIKTRGQQVTLRCSSQSGHNTVSWYQQALGQGPQFIFQYYREEENGRGNFPPRFSGLQFPNYSSELNVNALELDDSALYLCASSLRSGKGYEQYFGPGTRLTVT.